This passage covers 5 T cell receptor beta chains from one sample sequenced in a study of early T cells in non-severe SARS-CoV-2 infection. TCRdb called the 5' RACE reads again in MiXCR, with one record for every CDR3 protein. The sample holds about 60,000 distinct CDR3 sequences, 14% to 15% seen once. The sample here was whole blood, taken at baseline. Source of these receptors: an adult who was a healthcare worker with PCR-confirmed SARS-CoV-2 infection or an uninfected control (not recorded which).

The rearrangement joins TRBV12-3 or TRBV12-4 to TRBJ2-7; 8 bases are a match to TRBD1. V gave up 5 bases and J gave up 2 bases; unmatched junction bases: 8. The CDR3 is made up of 15 amino acids. This CDR3 is CASSGQGHFAYEQYF. CDR3 DNA sequence: TGTGCCAGCAGTGGACAGGGTCATTTCGCCTACGAGCAGTACTTC.

This clonotype was recorded at least ten times. The rearrangement joins TRBV7-9 to TRBJ1-3; D unresolved. Trimming cost V 5 bases and J 0 bases, with 8 bases left between them. CDR1 is SEHNR, CDR2 FQNEAQ, per germline (reference sequence). The CDR3 runs to 14 residues. CDR3 amino acids: CASSLQSSGNTIYF. The CDR3 DNA reads TGTGCCAGCAGCCTACAGAGCTCTGGAAACACCATATATTTT. Supplemented by reference TRBV7-9 and TRBJ1-3, the full variable domain reads DTGVSQNPRHKITKRGQNVTFRCDPISEHNRLYWYRQTLGQGPEFLTYFQNEAQLEKSRLLSDRFSAERPKGSFSTLEIQRTEQGDSAMYLCASSLQSSGNTIYFGEGSWLTVV.

This chain joins TRBV29-1 and TRBJ2-7, with 10 positions matching TRBD2. J lost 3 bases, V lost 7 bases, and 9 bases had no gene match. CDR3 length: 14 amino acids. In germline, CDR1 is SQVTM, CDR2 ANQGSEA. The CDR3 nucleotides read TGCAGCGCCTGGGGGCTAGCGGGAGACTACGAGCAGTACTTC. Encoded protein: CSAWGLAGDYEQYF.

V usage is TRBV5-4 and J usage is TRBJ1-1, with D uncertain. Between the trimmed V and J ends, which lost 0 bases and 5 bases, there was a span of 5 bases. CDR1 SGHNT and CDR2 YYREEE come from the germline V gene (reference sequence). The CDR3 is 12 amino acids. CDR3 loop: CASSLGLTEAFF. The CDR3 bases are TGTGCCAGCAGCTTGGGGTTAACTGAAGCTTTCTTT.

This clonotype has at least ten counts. The chain combines TRBV20-1 with TRBJ2-3, with TRBD1 matching over 7 bases. V lost 3 bases, J lost 4 bases, and 13 bases stayed unmatched. Per germline, CDR1 DFQATT and CDR2 SNEGSKA (reference sequence). The CDR3 loop spans 16 amino acids. In DNA, the CDR3 is TGCAGTGCTAGTCTCCCAGGGGGTAGAGGCTCAGATACGCAGTATTTT. Its translation: CSASLPGGRGSDTQYF.